This TCR beta chain was captured in a study of a mutant IDH1 vaccine in newly diagnosed glioma. Turning to the study itself: Investigators started vaccination 4-6 weeks after radiotherapy alone, or with temozolomide cycles. The V12 visit happened in week 35, and the V13 visit happened in week 47. Before enrollment, the patients had been treated with radiotherapy alone, temozolomide alone, or both together. Most of them had received both.

Time point in this sample: week 35, safety follow-up. One vaccine dose held 300 ug of mutant IDH1 20-mer peptide and came with topical imiquimod. Sequencing used immunoSEQ multiplex PCR; TCRdb keeps in-frame clones, though not all of them. The table has about 74,000 clones, around 86% seen once. Findings of the study overall: Pseudoprogression appeared unlinked to shifts in leading peripheral T cell clonotypes.

Only a few counts were recorded for this clone. Its specificity is not known. Germline lookup yields CDR1 MNHEY and CDR2 SMNVEV (reference sequence). CDR3 length equals 17 residues. The V end lost 3 bases, the J end lost 4 bases, and 20 bases lay between the germline ends. This chain uses TRBV27 with TRBJ2-3; D is possibly TRBD1 (6 bases). The source is a man aged 25 to 40 with glioma. The source material was PBMCs, sampled from a glioma patient whose treatment included an IDH1 peptide vaccine. As DNA, the CDR3 is TGTGCCAGCAGTTTGACGCGACCGGGCCCAGGGGCAGATACGCAGTATTTT. It codes for CASSLTRPGPGADTQYF.